The 28 T cell receptor beta chains reported below all come from one sample, sequenced in a study of blood T cells in healthy people across ages. Through a sample-barcoded 5' primer and a J-beta primer mix, a second PCR was run for 7 to 11 cycles. TCRdb reanalysed the 5' RACE reads using MiXCR and keeps one entry per CDR3 protein. The top ten hold about 32% of the sample, which has roughly 700,000 distinct CDR3 sequences, 45% to 50% seen once. Material for sequencing was blood. The origin of the receptors is an older woman in good health.

The chain recombines TRBV3-1 with TRBJ1-6; perhaps TRBD1 as D (5 bases). The CDR3 runs to 15 residues. Trimming took 3 bases from V and 8 from J, leaving 14 bases between them. Germline V gene lookup returns CDR1 LGHDT and CDR2 YNNKEL (reference sequence). This CDR3 is CASSQPGIGDSPLHF. Written as DNA, the CDR3 is TGTGCCAGCAGCCAGCCAGGGATAGGCGATTCACCCCTCCACTTT.

V usage is TRBV3-1 and J usage is TRBJ1-2, with TRBD1 matching over 9 bases. V was clipped by 1 base and J by 3 bases; unmatched bases: 6. Germline loops: CDR1 LGHDT, CDR2 YNNKEL (reference sequence). The CDR3 length is 16 residues. Here the CDR3 reads CASSQAGTGSDYGYTF. In nucleotides, the CDR3 is TGTGCCAGCAGCCAAGCCGGGACAGGGTCGGACTATGGCTACACCTTC.

The V and J genes are TRBV20-1 and TRBJ1-1; perhaps TRBD1 as D (5 bases). The germline V and J ends were trimmed by 6 bases and 1 base, with 18 bases remaining between them. CDR1 is DFQATT and CDR2 is SNEGSKA in the germline V gene (reference sequence). The CDR3 extends over 15 amino acids. This CDR3 is CSATKGADKNTEAFF. CDR3 DNA: TGCAGTGCCACCAAAGGGGCGGATAAGAACACTGAAGCTTTCTTT.

This chain uses TRBV20-1 with TRBJ2-3, with D perhaps TRBD1 (6 bases). Trimming removed 6 bases at V and 4 bases at J, with 20 bases between. CDR3 length: 15 amino acids. The V gene's germline CDR1 is DFQATT and CDR2 SNEGSKA (reference sequence). The CDR3 protein is CSAETSDRLADTQYF. As DNA, the CDR3 is TGCAGTGCCGAGACATCCGACAGGTTAGCAGATACGCAGTATTTT.

V usage is TRBV27 and J usage is TRBJ2-1; D uncertain. In germline, CDR1 is MNHEY, CDR2 SMNVEV (reference sequence). This CDR3 is 16 amino acids long. Trimming shortened V by 4 bases and J by 0 bases, and 13 bases separated the two germline ends. The CDR3 reads CASSSTAGGSYNEQFF. Here the CDR3 DNA reads TGTGCCAGCAGTTCCACGGCAGGTGGCTCCTACAATGAGCAGTTCTTC.

V gene TRBV20-1 combines with J gene TRBJ2-7; 10 nucleotides match TRBD1. V trimming: 6 bases; J trimming: 2 bases; junction bases outside the gene matches: 7. The CDR3 runs to 14 residues. CDR1 DFQATT and CDR2 SNEGSKA come from the germline V gene (reference sequence). The chain's CDR3 is CSATVGTGAYEQYF. For the CDR3, the DNA is TGCAGTGCAACGGTCGGGACAGGGGCCTACGAGCAGTACTTC.

Concerning this clonotype itself: An end of the junction differs from the germline gene, which may be a read error. The rearrangement links TRBV20-1 to TRBJ2-1; 14 bases align to TRBD2. Germline V gene data show CDR1 as DFQATT and CDR2 as SNEGSKA (reference sequence). The CDR3 runs 11 residues. The CDR3 is CGTSGGGEQFF. The CDR3, as DNA: TGTGGGACTAGCGGGGGAGGAGAGCAGTTCTTC.

This clonotype was detected only once. The rearrangement uses TRBV28 and TRBJ2-5, with TRBD1 as a possible D gene (7 bases). This CDR3 region has 14 residues. Looked up from germline, CDR1 is MDHEN and CDR2 is SYDVKM. V lost 7 bases and J 3 bases, leaving 15 bases between the germline ends. As DNA, the CDR3 is TGTGCCAGCACTACTCAGGGGGGCGAAGAGACCCAGTACTTC. Protein sequence: CASTTQGGEETQYF. The full variable domain, its missing parts supplied by reference TRBV28 and TRBJ2-5, is DVKVTQSSRYLVKRTGEKVFLECVQDMDHENMFWYRQDPGLGLRLIYFSYDVKMKEKGDIPEGYSVSREKKERFSLILESASTNQTSMYLCASTTQGGEETQYFGPGTRLLVL.

Only one count was recorded for this clonotype. The chain recombines TRBV9 with TRBJ2-1, with TRBD2 matching 9 bases. Germline CDR1 reads SGDLS; CDR2 reads YYNGEE. The J segment lost 10 bases and the V segment lost 3 bases, leaving 8 bases of the junction unmatched. This CDR3 comprises 14 residues. CDR3 region: CASSARTTSGEQFF. DNA of the CDR3: TGTGCCAGCAGCGCTCGAACGACTAGCGGAGAGCAGTTCTTC.

The CDR3 loop is CAWSSGGGRWNSPLHF. CDR3 DNA: TGTGCCTGGAGTTCCGGGGGGGGGCGCTGGAATTCACCCCTCCACTTT. The genes are TRBV30 and TRBJ1-6; maybe TRBD1 (6 bases). Per the germline V gene, CDR1 is GTSNPN and CDR2 is SVGIG (reference sequence). V was shortened by 2 bases and J by 7 bases, with 18 bases between the two germline ends. The length of the CDR3 is 16 residues.

V and J are TRBV20-1 and TRBJ2-5; unclear D gene. Trimming shortened V by 1 base and J by 1 base, and 13 bases separated the two germline ends. Germline values: CDR1 DFQATT, CDR2 SNEGSKA (reference sequence). This CDR3 has 15 residues. The CDR3 spells CSARGIRAFQETQYF. CDR3 nucleotides: TGCAGTGCTAGAGGAATTAGGGCTTTCCAAGAGACCCAGTACTTC.

The V and J genes are TRBV4-3 and TRBJ1-5, with no clear D. CDR1 is LGHNA, CDR2 YSLEER, per germline. V was shortened by 3 bases and J by 7 bases, with 13 bases between the two germline ends. The CDR3 loop spans 14 amino acids. The CDR3 protein is CASSQWGGYQPQHF. For the CDR3, the DNA is TGCGCCAGCAGCCAGTGGGGAGGGTACCAGCCCCAGCATTTT.

This clonotype was seen ten or more times. V and J are TRBV7-2 and TRBJ2-7, with 7 bases aligning to TRBD1. Trimming took 8 bases from V and 1 from J; bases not matched to a gene: 8. This CDR3 is built from 14 residues. Germline V gene sequence: CDR1 SGHTA, CDR2 FQGNSA. CDR3 coding DNA: TGTGCCAGCTCTCCGGGACAGCTTTCCTACGAGCAGTACTTC. Amino acids: CASSPGQLSYEQYF.

V is TRBV20-1 and J is TRBJ2-5, with D tentatively TRBD1 (6 bases). Near its end, the DNA agrees better with TRBJ2-7, so the J call may be wrong. The CDR3 loop spans 15 amino acids. Germline values: CDR1 DFQATT, CDR2 SNEGSKA (reference sequence). In DNA, the CDR3 is TGCAGTGCTAGAATCGGCGGACAGATAGTCTACGAGCAGTACTTC. It encodes CSARIGGQIVYEQYF.

The chain joins TRBV6-2 or TRBV6-3 to TRBJ1-5; 10 bases fit TRBD1. V gave up 7 bases and J gave up 6 bases; unmatched junction bases: 6. CDR1 is MNHEY and CDR2 is SVGEGT in the germline V gene. This CDR3 spans 14 amino acids. The CDR3 here is CASTRTGGRQPQHF. Here the CDR3 DNA reads TGTGCCAGCACCCGGACAGGGGGACGTCAGCCCCAGCATTTT.

The chain has TRBV7-6 and TRBJ2-1, with 8 positions matching TRBD2. Germline CDR1 and CDR2: SGHVS and FNYEAQ. This CDR3 is built from 14 residues. The V and J ends lost 1 base and 10 bases, in that order; junction bases with no gene match: 6. The CDR3 region is CASSLDGRASEQFF. CDR3 nucleotide sequence: TGTGCCAGCAGCTTAGACGGGAGGGCCTCGGAGCAGTTCTTC.

This chain uses TRBV7-2 with TRBJ2-1; maybe TRBD2 (5 bases). The germline gives CDR1 SGHTA, CDR2 FQGNSA. With 1 base removed from V and 0 bases from J, the gap between germline ends came to 10 bases. This CDR3 is 16 amino acids long. The chain's CDR3 is CASSLDWESSYNEQFF. CDR3 DNA sequence: TGTGCCAGCAGCTTAGACTGGGAGAGCTCCTACAATGAGCAGTTCTTC.

The chain couples TRBV4-3 to TRBJ2-2; the D gene is possibly TRBD2 (6 bases). In germline, CDR1 is LGHNA, CDR2 YSLEER. V was clipped by 0 bases and J by 5 bases, with 13 bases between them. The CDR3 is 16 residues long. The CDR3 DNA is TGCGCCAGCAGCCAAGATCGCGGCGGGAATACCGGGGAGCTGTTTTTT. As protein: CASSQDRGGNTGELFF.

V gene TRBV6-5 combines with J gene TRBJ2-1; a weak D match, TRBD1 (6 bases). The length of the CDR3 is 14 residues. CDR1 and CDR2 (germline): MNHEY, SVGAGI. V was shortened by 5 bases and J by 10 bases, with 18 bases between the two germline ends. The CDR3 here is CASSTRRTDWEQFF. The CDR3 nucleotides read TGTGCCAGCAGTACCCGACGGACAGACTGGGAGCAGTTCTTC.

This chain joins TRBV7-2 and TRBJ2-1; possibly TRBD2 for D (6 bases). With 5 bases removed from V and 7 bases from J, the gap between germline ends came to 21 bases. This CDR3 has 16 residues. Per germline, CDR1 SGHTA and CDR2 FQGNSA. The CDR3 loop is CASSPSPGRGGNEQFF. For the CDR3, the DNA is TGTGCCAGCAGCCCGAGCCCCGGGCGAGGAGGGAATGAGCAGTTCTTC. The whole variable domain, remainder taken from reference TRBV7-2 and TRBJ2-1, is GAGVSQSPSNKVTEKGKDVELRCDPISGHTALYWYRQSLGQGLEFLIYFQGNSAPDKSGLPSDRFSAERTGGSVSTLTIQRTQQEDSAVYLCASSPSPGRGGNEQFFGPGTRLTVL.

This clonotype was seen more than once but under ten times. The V and J genes are TRBV27 and TRBJ2-3, with D possibly TRBD2 on 5 matching bases. The CDR3 spans 15 residues. Germline V gene sequence: CDR1 MNHEY, CDR2 SMNVEV (reference sequence). V gave up 3 bases and J gave up 2 bases, with 12 bases separating them. The CDR3 DNA sequence: TGTGCCAGCAGTTTTTCCGGGAAACACACAGATACGCAGTATTTT. The encoded protein is CASSFSGKHTDTQYF.

This clonotype has just a few counts. This chain joins TRBV7-9 and TRBJ1-2; D is ambiguous. The V gene's germline CDR1 is SEHNR and CDR2 FQNEAQ (reference sequence). The CDR3 loop spans 11 amino acids. V lost 5 bases and J lost 4, with 5 bases in between. CDR3 sequence reads: CASSGVYGYTF. The CDR3 nucleotides read TGTGCCAGCAGCGGGGTCTATGGCTACACCTTC.

This chain links TRBV28 with TRBJ2-4; 8 nucleotides agree with TRBD2. Gene TRBJ2-7 matches the end of the DNA better, so the J call may be wrong. The CDR3 has 14 amino acids. Germline lookup yields CDR1 MDHEN and CDR2 SYDVKM. The CDR3 DNA is TGTGCCAGCAGTTTATGGCGGGAGGCTCGCGAGCAGTACTTC. Protein sequence: CASSLWREAREQYF.

At least ten counts were recorded for this clonotype. The chain recombines TRBV25-1 with TRBJ1-1, with a weak D call TRBD1 (5 bases). The V gene's germline CDR1 is MGHDK and CDR2 SYGVNS. CDR3 size: 14 residues. V dropped 5 bases and J dropped 3 bases, with 13 bases sitting between them. The CDR3 nucleotides read TGTGCCAGCAGTCAGTCGAGAGGGGACACTGAAGCTTTCTTT. This sequence encodes CASSQSRGDTEAFF.

The V gene is TRBV29-1, the J gene TRBJ2-3; the match to TRBD2 covers 8 bases. Germline CDR1 and CDR2: SQVTM and ANQGSEA. The CDR3 loop spans 15 amino acids. V was clipped by 6 bases and J by 2 bases; unmatched bases: 10. The CDR3 spells CSVTNLAGNTDTQYF. Here the CDR3 DNA reads TGCAGCGTGACAAATCTAGCGGGTAACACAGATACGCAGTATTTT.

For the CDR3, the DNA is TGTGCCAGCAGTACAGGACTAGCGGGCTCGCTTGAGCAGTACTTC. Translation: CASSTGLAGSLEQYF. This chain joins TRBV2 and TRBJ2-4; the match to TRBD2 covers 11 bases. Germline CDR1 SNHLY, CDR2 FYNNEI. The CDR3 spans 15 residues. Germline trimming cut 5 bases from V and 13 bases from J; bases unmatched to any gene: 13.

The CDR3 sequence is CSARQSNTGELFF. The CDR3 DNA sequence: TGCAGTGCTCGGCAGTCGAACACCGGGGAGCTGTTTTTT. The genes are TRBV20-1 and TRBJ2-2; D is unclear. Between the trimmed V and J ends, which lost 5 bases and 0 bases, there was a span of 7 bases. CDR1 is DFQATT and CDR2 is SNEGSKA in the germline V gene (reference sequence). The CDR3 runs to 13 residues.

This clonotype was seen repeatedly, ten times or more. V is TRBV20-1 and J is TRBJ2-5; 8 nucleotides align to TRBD2. The CDR3 length is 13 residues. V was pared by 1 base and J by 4 bases, with 2 bases of the junction left unmatched. Germline-derived CDR1 and CDR2 are DFQATT and SNEGSKA (reference sequence). The CDR3 region is CSARGLAGETQYF. CDR3 DNA: TGCAGTGCTAGAGGTCTAGCGGGAGAGACCCAGTACTTC.